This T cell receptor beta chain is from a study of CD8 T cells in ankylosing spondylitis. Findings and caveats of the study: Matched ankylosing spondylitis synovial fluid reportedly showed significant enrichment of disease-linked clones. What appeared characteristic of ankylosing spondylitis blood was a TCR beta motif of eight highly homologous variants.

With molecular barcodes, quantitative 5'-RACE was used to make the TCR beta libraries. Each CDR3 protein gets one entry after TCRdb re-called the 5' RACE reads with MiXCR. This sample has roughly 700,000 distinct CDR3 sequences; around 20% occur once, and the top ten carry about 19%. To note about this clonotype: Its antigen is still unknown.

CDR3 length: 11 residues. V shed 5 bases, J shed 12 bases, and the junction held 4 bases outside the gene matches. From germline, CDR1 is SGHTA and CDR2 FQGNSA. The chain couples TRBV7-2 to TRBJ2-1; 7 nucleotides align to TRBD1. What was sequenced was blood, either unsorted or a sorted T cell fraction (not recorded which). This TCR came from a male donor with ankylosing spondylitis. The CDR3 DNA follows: TGTGCCAGCAGCGCCGGGGACAGGCAGTTCTTC. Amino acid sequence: CASSAGDRQFF. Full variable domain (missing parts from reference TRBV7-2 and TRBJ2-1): GAGVSQSPSNKVTEKGKDVELRCDPISGHTALYWYRQSLGQGLEFLIYFQGNSAPDKSGLPSDRFSAERTGGSVSTLTIQRTQQEDSAVYLCASSAGDRQFFGPGTRLTVL.